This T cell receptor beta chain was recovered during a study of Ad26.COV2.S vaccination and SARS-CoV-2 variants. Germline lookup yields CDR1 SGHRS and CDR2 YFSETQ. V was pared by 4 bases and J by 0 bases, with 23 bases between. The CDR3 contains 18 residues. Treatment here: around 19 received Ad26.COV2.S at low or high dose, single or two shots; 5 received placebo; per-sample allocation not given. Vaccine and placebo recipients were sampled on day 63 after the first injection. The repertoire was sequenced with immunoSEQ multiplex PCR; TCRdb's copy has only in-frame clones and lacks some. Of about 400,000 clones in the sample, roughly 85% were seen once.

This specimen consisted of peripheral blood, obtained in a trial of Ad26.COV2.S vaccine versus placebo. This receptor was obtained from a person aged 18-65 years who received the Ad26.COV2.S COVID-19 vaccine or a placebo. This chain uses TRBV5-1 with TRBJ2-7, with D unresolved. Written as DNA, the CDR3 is TGCGCCAGCAGCCCGACACCCACCGACATCCCGAGCTCCTACGAGCAGTACTTC. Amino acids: CASSPTPTDIPSSYEQYF.